These 30 T cell receptor beta chains were sequenced from one sample in a study of cytomegalovirus exposure and HLA in healthy donors. The data were produced by immunoSEQ multiplex PCR, yet TCRdb's version contains in-frame clones alone and is incomplete. Of about 120,000 clones in the sample, about 90% were seen once. The sequenced sample consisted of PBMCs. The receptors here all came from a woman between 18 and 30 years old in good health and CMV-seronegative.

J is TRBJ2-2 and V is TRBV6-6; 7 bases fit TRBD2. Losses at the gene ends were 8 bases for V and 5 bases for J; bases not matched to a gene: 14. Germline CDR1 reads MNHNY; CDR2 reads SVGAGI (reference sequence). The CDR3 covers 16 residues. The CDR3 protein is CASSPWGGAGTGELFF. In DNA form, the CDR3 reads TGTGCCAGCTCTCCTTGGGGCGGAGCGGGGACCGGGGAGCTGTTTTTT.

The genes are TRBV10-3 and TRBJ2-1; 11 nucleotides agree with TRBD2. CDR3 size: 19 residues. Germline V gene lookup returns CDR1 ENHRY and CDR2 SYGVKD. With 5 bases clipped from V and 9 bases from J, the junction kept 21 bases outside the gene matches. The CDR3 loop reads CAISKKPGLAELTPGEQFF. DNA for the CDR3: TGTGCCATCAGTAAAAAACCGGGACTAGCGGAACTAACGCCAGGTGAGCAGTTCTTC.

The DNA of the CDR3 is TGTGCCAGCAGAATGCAGGGAAGTGGAAACACCATATATTTT. Its protein product is CASRMQGSGNTIYF. The V gene is TRBV27, the J gene TRBJ1-3; possibly TRBD1 for D (5 bases). Germline values: CDR1 MNHEY, CDR2 SMNVEV (reference sequence). The CDR3 runs to 14 residues. Trimming took 6 bases from V and 3 from J, leaving 12 bases between them.

The V call is TRBV28, the J call TRBJ1-5; a weak D match, TRBD1 (6 bases). The V and J ends lost 1 base and 2 bases respectively, with 9 bases between them. The CDR3 is 15 amino acids. Germline V CDR1 and CDR2: MDHEN, SYDVKM. The CDR3 DNA reads as TGTGCCAGCAGTTTATTGGACAGCCGCAATCAGCCCCAGCATTTT. The encoded protein is CASSLLDSRNQPQHF.

The chain is built from TRBV9 and TRBJ1-4, with 7 bases lining up with TRBD1. V dropped 0 bases and J dropped 8; count of bases not matched to a gene: 7. Per the germline V gene, CDR1 is SGDLS and CDR2 is YYNGEE. This CDR3 is built from 15 residues. Written as DNA, the CDR3 is TGTGCCAGCAGCGTAGACCAGGGGGTGAGGGAAAAACTGTTTTTT. Amino acids: CASSVDQGVREKLFF.

V usage is TRBV2 and J usage is TRBJ1-4; no firm D call. The germline V gene has CDR1 SNHLY and CDR2 FYNNEI. This CDR3 contains 12 residues. Trimming shortened V by 4 bases and J by 7 bases, and 7 bases separated the two germline ends. CDR3 in amino acids: CASSALGEKLFF. The DNA of the CDR3 is TGTGCCAGCAGTGCCCTAGGTGAAAAACTGTTTTTT. Full variable domain (outside the CDR3, taken from reference TRBV2 and TRBJ1-4): EPEVTQTPSHQVTQMGQEVILRCVPISNHLYFYWYRQILGQKVEFLVSFYNNEISEKSEIFDDQFSVERPDGSNFTLKIRSTKLEDSAMYFCASSALGEKLFFGSGTQLSVL.

This clone was observed a single time. This chain connects TRBV5-6 to TRBJ2-7; 7 nucleotides agree with TRBD2. The CDR3 consists of 14 residues. Germline V gene sequence: CDR1 SGHDT, CDR2 YYEEEE. Unmatched junction bases numbered 7, after V lost 0 bases and J lost 7 bases. In DNA form, the CDR3 reads TGTGCCAGCAGCTTGGGACTAGCAAACCAAGAGCAGTACTTC. This gives the protein CASSLGLANQEQYF.

In its sample, this clone was seen once. The sample carries other DNA sequences with the same CDR3. The chain couples TRBV2 to TRBJ2-7; the match to TRBD1 covers 10 bases. Germline assignment: CDR1 SNHLY and CDR2 FYNNEI. Trimming took 3 bases from V and 2 from J; bases not matched to a gene: 1. The CDR3 has 14 amino acids. CDR3 DNA: TGTGCCAGCAGTGAGGGGACAGGGGCCTACGAGCAGTACTTC. Its protein is CASSEGTGAYEQYF. Full variable domain (rest looked up from reference TRBV2 and TRBJ2-7): EPEVTQTPSHQVTQMGQEVILRCVPISNHLYFYWYRQILGQKVEFLVSFYNNEISEKSEIFDDQFSVERPDGSNFTLKIRSTKLEDSAMYFCASSEGTGAYEQYFGPGTRLTVT.

The chain uses TRBV20-1 and TRBJ1-4; the D is unclear. Germline CDR1 and CDR2: DFQATT and SNEGSKA (reference sequence). V lost 6 bases to trimming and J lost 4 bases, with 6 bases between them. This CDR3 region has 11 residues. The CDR3 spells CSAPVNEKLFF. The CDR3 region has the DNA TGCAGTGCCCCAGTTAATGAAAAACTGTTTTTT.

This clone appeared a single time. The V and J genes are TRBV4-3 and TRBJ2-5; 13 nucleotides line up with TRBD2. Per the germline V gene, CDR1 is LGHNA and CDR2 is YSLEER. This CDR3 comprises 15 residues. J gave up 4 bases and V 4 bases, and 3 bases lay outside the gene matches. CDR3 DNA: TGCGCCAGCAGCCTGGGACTAGCGGGAACAGAGACCCAGTACTTC. Translating it yields CASSLGLAGTETQYF.

The chain joins TRBV6-5 to TRBJ1-6, with a weak D call TRBD1 (5 bases). This CDR3 is built from 14 residues. Germline-derived CDR1 and CDR2 are MNHEY and SVGAGI. V was clipped by 2 bases and J by 11 bases, with 13 bases between them. The CDR3, as DNA: TGTGCCAGCAGTTACCGGGGGGTTTTTCCACCCCTCCACTTT. This sequence encodes CASSYRGVFPPLHF.

The rearrangement links TRBV5-1 to TRBJ2-3, with TRBD2 matching 13 bases. The J segment lost 2 bases and the V segment lost 10 bases, leaving 10 bases of the junction unmatched. Germline lookup yields CDR1 SGHRS and CDR2 YFSETQ. This CDR3 contains 16 residues. As DNA, the CDR3 is TGCGCCTGCCGGACTAGCGGGAGTACCTCCACAGATACGCAGTATTTT. Amino acid sequence: CACRTSGSTSTDTQYF. Combining the CDR3 with reference TRBV5-1 and TRBJ2-3 gives the whole variable domain KAGVTQTPRYLIKTRGQQVTLSCSPISGHRSVSWYQQTPGQGLQFLFEYFSETQRNKGNFPGRFSGRQFSNSRSEMNVSTLELGDSALYLCACRTSGSTSTDTQYFGPGTRLTVL.

The chain joins TRBV5-1 to TRBJ2-3, with no clear D. Germline CDR1 is SGHRS and CDR2 is YFSETQ. V lost 0 bases to trimming and J lost 8 bases, with 10 bases between them. The CDR3 loop spans 13 amino acids. The CDR3 DNA is TGCGCCAGCAGCTTGGACAGTCCCGCTACGCAGTATTTT. This encodes CASSLDSPATQYF.

This sequence joins TRBV7-2 and TRBJ2-7, with TRBD1 identical over 9 bases. V shed 8 bases, J shed 6 bases, and the junction held 8 bases outside the gene matches. Looked up from germline, CDR1 is SGHTA and CDR2 is FQGNSA. The CDR3 is 13 amino acids. The CDR3 DNA reads as TGTGCCAGCGGACTACTGGGACAGGGCGAGCAGTACTTC. Protein: CASGLLGQGEQYF. Complete variable domain (other parts from reference TRBV7-2 and TRBJ2-7): GAGVSQSPSNKVTEKGKDVELRCDPISGHTALYWYRQSLGQGLEFLIYFQGNSAPDKSGLPSDRFSAERTGGSVSTLTIQRTQQEDSAVYLCASGLLGQGEQYFGPGTRLTVT.

The rearrangement joins TRBV5-1 to TRBJ2-7; 9 bases match TRBD1. The CDR3 spans 15 residues. Germline V CDR1 and CDR2: SGHRS, YFSETQ. The trim removed 0 bases at V and 3 bases at J, leaving 4 bases unmatched. The CDR3 here is CASSLEGTGIYEQYF. The CDR3 DNA reads as TGCGCCAGCAGCTTGGAGGGGACAGGGATCTACGAGCAGTACTTC.

The chain combines TRBV27 with TRBJ2-4; D might be TRBD1 (5 bases). V was trimmed by 2 bases and J by 2 bases, leaving 10 bases between them. This CDR3 is built from 15 residues. In germline, CDR1 is MNHEY, CDR2 SMNVEV (reference sequence). DNA for the CDR3: TGTGCCAGCAGTTTAGAAGGGGTAACCAAAAACATTCAGTACTTC. As protein: CASSLEGVTKNIQYF.

This chain links TRBV6-5 with TRBJ2-1; 9 bases fit TRBD2. This CDR3 is built from 14 residues. Germline values: CDR1 MNHEY, CDR2 SVGAGI. The junction had 4 bases not matched to a gene; V was cut back by 6 bases and J by 4 bases. CDR3 amino acids: CASRGAGGYNEQFF. The CDR3 DNA reads as TGTGCCAGCAGAGGCGCGGGGGGGTACAATGAGCAGTTCTTC.

This clone was counted a single time. V gene TRBV10-3 combines with J gene TRBJ2-7, with 8 bases identical to TRBD1. This CDR3 comprises 14 residues. CDR1 and CDR2 (germline): ENHRY, SYGVKD. With 3 bases clipped from V and 4 bases from J, the junction kept 5 bases outside the gene matches. In DNA, the CDR3 is TGTGCCATCAGTGAACGGACAGGGCTATACGAGCAGTACTTC. This gives the protein CAISERTGLYEQYF.

The chain combines TRBV6-4 with TRBJ1-1; D unclear. V dropped 0 bases and J dropped 8 bases, with 10 bases sitting between them. The CDR3 is 13 residues long. Germline V gene data show CDR1 as MRHNA and CDR2 as SNTAGT. The CDR3, as DNA: TGTGCCAGCAGTGACTCTGAGGGTGGGGAAGCTTTCTTT. It specifies CASSDSEGGEAFF.

The rearrangement joins TRBV5-1 to TRBJ2-2; TRBD2 aligns across 16 bases. The CDR3 is 17 residues long. Germline-derived CDR1 and CDR2 are SGHRS and YFSETQ. V shed 4 bases, J shed 6 bases, and the junction held 6 bases outside the gene matches. In DNA, the CDR3 is TGCGCCAGCAGCGCCTCCGGGACTAGCGGGAGGGCCGGGGAGCTGTTTTTT. This sequence encodes CASSASGTSGRAGELFF.

J is TRBJ2-2 and V is TRBV2, with 8 bases matching TRBD1. The germline V gene encodes CDR1 SNHLY and CDR2 FYNNEI. J lost 0 bases, V lost 8 bases, and 5 bases had no gene match. The CDR3 runs 15 residues. Here the CDR3 reads CASRDRITNTGELFF. DNA for the CDR3: TGTGCCAGCCGGGACAGGATTACGAACACCGGGGAGCTGTTTTTT.

This chain connects TRBV6-4 to TRBJ2-1; 9 positions match TRBD2. The V segment lost 7 bases and the J segment 7 bases; nucleotides outside the gene matches: 5. The CDR3 runs 13 residues. Germline CDR1 MRHNA, CDR2 SNTAGT. CDR3 amino acids: CASNRGRGNEQFF. The CDR3 nucleotides are TGTGCCAGCAATCGCGGGAGGGGGAATGAGCAGTTCTTC.

CDR3 sequence reads: CASSLEGSGSYEQYF. The CDR3 DNA is TGTGCCAGCAGCTTAGAGGGTAGCGGGAGCTACGAGCAGTACTTC. This rearrangement joins TRBV11-3 to TRBJ2-7, with 9 bases identical to TRBD2. The CDR3 extends over 15 amino acids. Losses at the gene ends were 0 bases for V and 3 bases for J; bases not matched to a gene: 3. Germline V gene data show CDR1 as SGHNT and CDR2 as YENEEA.

This clone was observed a single time. The chain is built from TRBV6-5 and TRBJ1-5; tentatively, D is TRBD1 (5 bases). The CDR3 extends over 15 amino acids. V was cut by 6 bases and J by 2 bases, with 14 bases left in between. CDR1 is MNHEY and CDR2 is SVGAGI in the germline V gene. DNA of the CDR3: TGTGCCAGCAGGGTTCGGGGCGGGGGCAATCAGCCCCAGCATTTT. It encodes CASRVRGGGNQPQHF.

This sequence joins TRBV5-4 and TRBJ2-3; D remains ambiguous. The CDR3 totals 14 residues. CDR1 and CDR2 (germline): SGHNT, YYREEE (reference sequence). V was cut by 4 bases and J by 3 bases, with 12 bases left in between. The CDR3 spells CASSIIFRTDTQYF. The DNA of the CDR3 is TGTGCCAGCAGCATCATTTTCCGGACAGATACGCAGTATTTT.

This chain connects TRBV9 to TRBJ2-5; a possible D gene is TRBD1 (5 bases). Germline values: CDR1 SGDLS, CDR2 YYNGEE. The CDR3 spans 14 residues. With 0 bases removed from V and 5 bases from J, the gap between germline ends came to 11 bases. The CDR3 coding sequence is TGTGCCAGCAGCGTAGAGGGGTTCCGGGAGACCCAGTACTTC. Translating it yields CASSVEGFRETQYF. The full variable domain, its missing parts supplied by reference TRBV9 and TRBJ2-5, is DSGVTQTPKHLITATGQRVTLRCSPRSGDLSVYWYQQSLDQGLQFLIQYYNGEERAKGNILERFSAQQFPDLHSELNLSSLELGDSALYFCASSVEGFRETQYFGPGTRLLVL.

The chain links TRBV4-3 to TRBJ2-7; D is undetermined. The germline gives CDR1 LGHNA, CDR2 YSLEER. CDR3 length: 13 residues. Trimming took off 0 bases at V and 3 bases at J, with 6 bases between the two ends. This CDR3 is CASSQEQFYEQYF. The CDR3 coding sequence is TGCGCCAGCAGCCAAGAACAATTCTACGAGCAGTACTTC.

The chain combines TRBV6-6 with TRBJ1-6; TRBD1 might be the D (5 bases). The CDR3 is 16 residues long. Deletions cut 11 bases from V and 5 bases from J, with 22 bases between. Per germline, CDR1 MNHNY and CDR2 SVGAGI (reference sequence). The CDR3 region has the DNA TGTGCCTCACGGGCCTCCCGGGGGGTAGATAATTCACCCCTCCACTTT. Its translation: CASRASRGVDNSPLHF.

V gene TRBV18 combines with J gene TRBJ2-7; 8 positions agree with TRBD1. The CDR3 covers 16 residues. V dropped 4 bases and J dropped 6; count of bases not matched to a gene: 14. CDR1 is KGHSH, CDR2 LQKENI, per germline. CDR3 residues: CASSLSPGTGSGEQYF. The CDR3 bases are TGTGCCAGCTCACTCTCTCCCGGGACAGGTTCCGGCGAGCAGTACTTC.

The chain employs TRBV11-2 and TRBJ2-7, with TRBD1 matching 9 bases. The CDR3 consists of 16 residues. V gave up 7 bases and J gave up 0 bases; unmatched junction bases: 10. Germline CDR1 reads SGHAT; CDR2 reads FQNNGV. This CDR3 reads CASTRTGVESSYEQYF. The DNA for the CDR3 is TGTGCCAGCACCAGGACAGGGGTAGAAAGCTCCTACGAGCAGTACTTC.